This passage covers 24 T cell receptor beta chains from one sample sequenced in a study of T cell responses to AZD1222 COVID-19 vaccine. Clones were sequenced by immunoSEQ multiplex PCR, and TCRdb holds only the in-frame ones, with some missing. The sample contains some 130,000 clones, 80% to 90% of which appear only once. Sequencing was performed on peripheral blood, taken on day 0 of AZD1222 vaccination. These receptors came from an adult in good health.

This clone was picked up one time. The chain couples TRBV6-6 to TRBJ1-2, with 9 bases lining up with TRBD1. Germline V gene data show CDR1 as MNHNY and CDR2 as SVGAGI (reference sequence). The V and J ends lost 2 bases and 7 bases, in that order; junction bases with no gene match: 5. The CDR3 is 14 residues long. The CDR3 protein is CASSYGQGLSGYTF. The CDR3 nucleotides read TGTGCCAGCAGTTACGGACAGGGGCTGAGTGGCTACACCTTC.

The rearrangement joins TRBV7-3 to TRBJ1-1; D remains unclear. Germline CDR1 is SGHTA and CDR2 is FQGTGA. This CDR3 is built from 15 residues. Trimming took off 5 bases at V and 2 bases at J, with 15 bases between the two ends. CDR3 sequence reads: CASSPTPGLNTEAFF. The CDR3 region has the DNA TGTGCCAGCAGCCCCACCCCCGGCCTTAACACTGAAGCTTTCTTT.

This CDR3 is CAWSAVGQPQHF. CDR3 nucleotides: TGTGCCTGGAGTGCGGTTGGTCAGCCCCAGCATTTT. The V and J genes are TRBV30 and TRBJ1-5; no definite D call. Looked up from germline, CDR1 is GTSNPN and CDR2 is SVGIG (reference sequence). V was trimmed by 1 base and J by 6 bases, leaving 7 bases between them. The CDR3 contains 12 residues.

CDR3 loop: CASSLAGTGIGNTIYF. CDR3 coding DNA: TGTGCCAGCAGCTTAGCCGGGACAGGGATTGGAAACACCATATATTTT. The chain has TRBV7-2 and TRBJ1-3, with 9 positions matching TRBD1. The CDR3 runs 16 residues. With 0 bases clipped from V and 3 bases from J, the junction kept 3 bases outside the gene matches. Germline CDR1 reads SGHTA; CDR2 reads FQGNSA.

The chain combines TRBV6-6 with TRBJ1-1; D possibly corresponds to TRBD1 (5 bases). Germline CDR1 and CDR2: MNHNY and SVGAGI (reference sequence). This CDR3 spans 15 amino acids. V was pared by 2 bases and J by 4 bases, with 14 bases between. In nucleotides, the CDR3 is TGTGCCAGCAGTTACACTCGAGGGGCGCGCACTGAAGCTTTCTTT. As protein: CASSYTRGARTEAFF.

CDR3 sequence reads: CASSREPTGGSGNTIYF. CDR3 coding DNA: TGTGCCAGCTCTAGAGAGCCCACAGGGGGCTCTGGAAACACCATATATTTT. This chain joins TRBV2 and TRBJ1-3; 8 bases map to TRBD1. The V and J ends lost 8 bases and 0 bases, in that order; junction bases with no gene match: 12. The CDR3 length is 17 residues. Germline V gives CDR1 SNHLY, CDR2 FYNNEI.

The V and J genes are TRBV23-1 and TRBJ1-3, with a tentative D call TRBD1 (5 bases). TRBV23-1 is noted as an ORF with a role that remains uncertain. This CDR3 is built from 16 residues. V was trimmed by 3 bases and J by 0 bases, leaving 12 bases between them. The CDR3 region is CASSHSDRHSGNTIYF. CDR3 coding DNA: TGCGCCAGCAGTCACTCCGACAGACACTCTGGAAACACCATATATTTT.

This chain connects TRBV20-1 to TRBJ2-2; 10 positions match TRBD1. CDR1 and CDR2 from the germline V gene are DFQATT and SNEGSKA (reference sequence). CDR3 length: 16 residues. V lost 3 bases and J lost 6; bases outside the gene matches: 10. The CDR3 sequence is CSASLPGTGVAGELFF. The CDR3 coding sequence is TGCAGTGCTAGTCTCCCCGGGACAGGGGTCGCCGGGGAGCTGTTTTTT.

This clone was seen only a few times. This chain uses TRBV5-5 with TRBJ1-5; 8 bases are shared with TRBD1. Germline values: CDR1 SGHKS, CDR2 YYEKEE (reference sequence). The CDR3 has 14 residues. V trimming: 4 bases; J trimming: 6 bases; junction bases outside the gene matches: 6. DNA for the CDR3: TGTGCCAGCAGCCTCGGACAGGGAGGTCAGCCCCAGCATTTT. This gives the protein CASSLGQGGQPQHF. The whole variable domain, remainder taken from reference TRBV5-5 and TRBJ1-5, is DAGVTQSPTHLIKTRGQQVTLRCSPISGHKSVSWYQQVLGQGPQFIFQYYEKEERGRGNFPDRFSARQFPNYSSELNVNALLLGDSALYLCASSLGQGGQPQHFGDGTRLSIL.

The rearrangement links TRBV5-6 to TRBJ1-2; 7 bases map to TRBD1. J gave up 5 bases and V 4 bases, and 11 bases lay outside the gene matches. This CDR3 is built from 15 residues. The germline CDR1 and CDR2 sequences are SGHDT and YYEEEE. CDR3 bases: TGTGCCAGCAGCCCCGGAGACAGGGAAACTTATGGCTACACCTTC. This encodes CASSPGDRETYGYTF. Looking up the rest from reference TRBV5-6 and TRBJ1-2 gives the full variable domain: DAGVTQSPTHLIKTRGQQVTLRCSPKSGHDTVSWYQQALGQGPQFIFQYYEEEERQRGNFPDRFSGHQFPNYSSELNVNALLLGDSALYLCASSPGDRETYGYTFGSGTRLTVV.

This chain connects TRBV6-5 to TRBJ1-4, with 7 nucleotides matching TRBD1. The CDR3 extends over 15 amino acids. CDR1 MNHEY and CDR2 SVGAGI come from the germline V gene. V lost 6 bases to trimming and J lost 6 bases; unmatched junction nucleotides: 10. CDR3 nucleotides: TGTGCCAGCAGGCTCACCGGGACAGATTATGAAAAACTGTTTTTT. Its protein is CASRLTGTDYEKLFF.

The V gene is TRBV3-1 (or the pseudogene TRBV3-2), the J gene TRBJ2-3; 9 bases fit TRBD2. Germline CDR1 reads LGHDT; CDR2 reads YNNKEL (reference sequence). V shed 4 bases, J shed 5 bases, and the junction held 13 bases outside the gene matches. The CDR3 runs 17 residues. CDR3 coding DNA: TGTGCCAGCAGCCCCAATGGAAAGCGGGGGGTGGGAGATACGCAGTATTTT. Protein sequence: CASSPNGKRGVGDTQYF.

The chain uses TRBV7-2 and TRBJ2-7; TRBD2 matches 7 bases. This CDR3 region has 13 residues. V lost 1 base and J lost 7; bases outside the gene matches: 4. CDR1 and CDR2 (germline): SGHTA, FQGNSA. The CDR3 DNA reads TGTGCCAGCAGCTTAGGGACTAGTCGGGAGCAGTACTTC. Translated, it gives CASSLGTSREQYF. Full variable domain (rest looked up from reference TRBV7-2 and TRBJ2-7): GAGVSQSPSNKVTEKGKDVELRCDPISGHTALYWYRQSLGQGLEFLIYFQGNSAPDKSGLPSDRFSAERTGGSVSTLTIQRTQQEDSAVYLCASSLGTSREQYFGPGTRLTVT.

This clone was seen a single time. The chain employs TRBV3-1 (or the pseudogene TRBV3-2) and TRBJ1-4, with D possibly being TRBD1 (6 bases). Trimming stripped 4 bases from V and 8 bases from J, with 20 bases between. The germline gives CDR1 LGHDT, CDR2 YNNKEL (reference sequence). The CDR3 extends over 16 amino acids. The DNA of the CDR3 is TGTGCCAGCAGCCTTCGTACCCAGGGGAGAGGCGAAAAACTGTTTTTT. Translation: CASSLRTQGRGEKLFF.

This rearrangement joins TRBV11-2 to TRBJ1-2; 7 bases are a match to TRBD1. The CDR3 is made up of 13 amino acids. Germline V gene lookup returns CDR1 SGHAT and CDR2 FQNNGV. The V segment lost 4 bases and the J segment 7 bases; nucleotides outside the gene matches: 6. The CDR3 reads CASSWDSGSGYTF. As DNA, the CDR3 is TGTGCCAGCAGCTGGGACAGCGGTAGTGGCTACACCTTC.

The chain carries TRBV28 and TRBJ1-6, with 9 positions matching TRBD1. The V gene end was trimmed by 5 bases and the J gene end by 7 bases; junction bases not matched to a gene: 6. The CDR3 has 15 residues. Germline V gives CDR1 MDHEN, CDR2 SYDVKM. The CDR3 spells CASSKQGTGNSPLHF. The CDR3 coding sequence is TGTGCCAGCAGTAAACAGGGGACAGGGAATTCACCCCTCCACTTT.

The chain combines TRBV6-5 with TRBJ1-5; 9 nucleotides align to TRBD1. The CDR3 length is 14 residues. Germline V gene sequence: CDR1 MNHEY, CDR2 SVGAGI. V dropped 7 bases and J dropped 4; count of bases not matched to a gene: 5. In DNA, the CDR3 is TGTGCCAGCACTACAGGGGGCATAAATCAGCCCCAGCATTTT. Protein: CASTTGGINQPQHF.

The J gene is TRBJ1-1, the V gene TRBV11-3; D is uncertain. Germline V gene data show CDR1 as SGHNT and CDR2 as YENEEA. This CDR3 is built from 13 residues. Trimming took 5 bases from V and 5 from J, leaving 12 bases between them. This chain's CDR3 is CASSRGPTTEAFF. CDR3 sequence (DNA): TGTGCCAGCAGCCGCGGTCCCACGACTGAAGCTTTCTTT.

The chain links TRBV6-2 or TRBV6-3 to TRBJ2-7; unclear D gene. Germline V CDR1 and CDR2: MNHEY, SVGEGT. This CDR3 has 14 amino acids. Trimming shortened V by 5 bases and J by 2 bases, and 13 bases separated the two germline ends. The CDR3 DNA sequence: TGTGCCAGCAGTCGACACCTGGAAGCCTACGAGCAGTACTTC. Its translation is CASSRHLEAYEQYF.

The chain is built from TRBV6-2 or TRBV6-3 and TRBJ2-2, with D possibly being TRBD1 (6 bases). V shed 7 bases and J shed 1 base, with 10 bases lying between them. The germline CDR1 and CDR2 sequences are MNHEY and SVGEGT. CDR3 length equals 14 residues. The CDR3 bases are TGTGCCAGCACCCCCAGGGGGAACACCGGGGAGCTGTTTTTT. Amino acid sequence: CASTPRGNTGELFF.

CDR3 in amino acids: CASSPQGSGQGGYGYTF. CDR3 DNA sequence: TGTGCCAGCAGCCCCCAGGGGTCGGGACAGGGAGGCTATGGCTACACCTTC. The rearrangement uses TRBV2 and TRBJ1-2; 9 bases fit TRBD1. This CDR3 contains 17 residues. V was clipped by 6 bases and J by 4 bases; unmatched bases: 15. CDR1 is SNHLY and CDR2 is FYNNEI in the germline V gene.

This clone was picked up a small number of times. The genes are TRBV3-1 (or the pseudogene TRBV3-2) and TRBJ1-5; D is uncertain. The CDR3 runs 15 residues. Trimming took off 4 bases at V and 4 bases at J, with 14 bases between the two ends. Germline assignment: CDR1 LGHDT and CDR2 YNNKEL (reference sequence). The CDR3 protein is CASSLTVGPNQPQHF. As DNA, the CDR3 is TGTGCCAGCAGCCTCACGGTCGGGCCTAATCAGCCCCAGCATTTT.

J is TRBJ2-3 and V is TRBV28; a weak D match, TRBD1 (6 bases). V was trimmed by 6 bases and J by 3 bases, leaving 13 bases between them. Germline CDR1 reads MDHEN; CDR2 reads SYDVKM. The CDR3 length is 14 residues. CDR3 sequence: CASSHGQPTDTQYF. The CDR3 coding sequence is TGTGCCAGCAGCCACGGACAGCCTACAGATACGCAGTATTTT. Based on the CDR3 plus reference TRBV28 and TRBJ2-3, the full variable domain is DVKVTQSSRYLVKRTGEKVFLECVQDMDHENMFWYRQDPGLGLRLIYFSYDVKMKEKGDIPEGYSVSREKKERFSLILESASTNQTSMYLCASSHGQPTDTQYFGPGTRLTVL.

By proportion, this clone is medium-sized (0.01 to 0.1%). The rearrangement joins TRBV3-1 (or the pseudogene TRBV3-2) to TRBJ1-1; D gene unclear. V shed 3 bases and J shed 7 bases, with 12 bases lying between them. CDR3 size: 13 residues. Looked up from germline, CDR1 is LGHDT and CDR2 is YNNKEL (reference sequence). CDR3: CASSQENSHEAFF. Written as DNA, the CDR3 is TGTGCCAGCAGCCAGGAAAACAGCCATGAAGCTTTCTTT.